Each of the 21 T cell receptor beta chains below was sequenced from the same sample in a study of blood T cell repertoires in COVID-19. Profiled with immunoSEQ multiplex PCR; TCRdb holds only in-frame clones, not every one. The data contain around 200,000 clones, around nine tenths of them singletons. Sequenced: peripheral blood. The receptors were gathered from a woman aged 18-29 years who had recovered from COVID-19.

V is TRBV19 and J is TRBJ2-6, with D perhaps TRBD1 (6 bases). This CDR3 spans 20 amino acids. From germline, CDR1 is LNHDA and CDR2 SQIVND (reference sequence). The V and J ends lost 3 bases and 4 bases respectively, with 25 bases between them. CDR3 residues: CASSILIGSTGGKGANVLTF. The CDR3 DNA follows: TGTGCCAGTAGTATTTTGATTGGGTCGACAGGCGGAAAAGGGGCCAACGTCCTGACTTTC.

The rearrangement joins TRBV11-3 to TRBJ1-1; 9 bases are shared with TRBD1. Germline V gene lookup returns CDR1 SGHNT and CDR2 YENEEA. The V gene end was trimmed by 4 bases and the J gene end by 0 bases; junction bases not matched to a gene: 6. CDR3 length: 16 residues. The CDR3: CASSSGQGSLNTEAFF. In DNA, the CDR3 is TGTGCCAGCAGCTCCGGACAGGGGAGCCTGAACACTGAAGCTTTCTTT.

This clone was observed a handful of times. The CDR3 DNA reads as TGTGCCAGCAGTTATTCTAGCGAACACGGGGAGCTGTTTTTT. This gives the protein CASSYSSEHGELFF. V usage is TRBV6-2 or TRBV6-3 and J usage is TRBJ2-2, with a possible D match to TRBD2 (6 bases). Trimming removed 3 bases from V and 7 bases from J, with 12 bases in between. CDR3 length: 14 residues. From germline, CDR1 is MNHEY and CDR2 SVGEGT.

The sample holds a few counts of this clone. A junction boundary mismatches the germline segment, possibly from a read error. The CDR3 DNA reads TGTGCCAGCAGTGGGGACAGGGGGCAGATCTTC. Its translation: CASSGDRGQIF. The chain carries TRBV12-3 or TRBV12-4 and TRBJ2-1; the match to TRBD1 covers 12 bases. The CDR3 runs to 11 residues.

The chain joins TRBV3-1 (or the pseudogene TRBV3-2) to TRBJ2-7, with 7 bases matching TRBD1. V shed 4 bases, J shed 1 base, and the junction held 7 bases outside the gene matches. Germline CDR1 LGHDT, CDR2 YNNKEL (reference sequence). This CDR3 is built from 15 residues. The DNA of the CDR3 is TGTGCCAGCAGCCTGTGGGACAGTCCATCCTACGAGCAGTACTTC. This sequence encodes CASSLWDSPSYEQYF.

V usage is TRBV23-1 and J usage is TRBJ1-3, with a possible D match to TRBD1 (6 bases). TRBV23-1 is an ORF, with its function uncertain. The ends were cut back, 4 bases at V and 0 bases at J, with 10 bases in the middle. This CDR3 contains 15 residues. The CDR3 loop is CASSPRTVSGNTIYF. CDR3 nucleotides: TGCGCCAGCAGTCCCCGGACAGTCTCTGGAAACACCATATATTTT.

This chain links TRBV7-2 with TRBJ2-1; no clear D. Trimming shortened V by 3 bases and J by 0 bases, and 9 bases separated the two germline ends. Per germline, CDR1 SGHTA and CDR2 FQGNSA. The CDR3 has 15 residues. CDR3 in DNA: TGTGCCAGCAGCTTTACCGCGAGCTCCTACAATGAGCAGTTCTTC. Translation gives CASSFTASSYNEQFF. The full variable domain, its missing parts supplied by reference TRBV7-2 and TRBJ2-1, is GAGVSQSPSNKVTEKGKDVELRCDPISGHTALYWYRQSLGQGLEFLIYFQGNSAPDKSGLPSDRFSAERTGGSVSTLTIQRTQQEDSAVYLCASSFTASSYNEQFFGPGTRLTVL.

The chain couples TRBV6-1 to TRBJ2-7, with 12 bases fitting TRBD2. CDR1 and CDR2 (germline): MNHNS, SASEGT. J was trimmed by 2 bases and V by 7 bases; bases with no gene match: 6. The CDR3 is 15 residues long. In DNA form, the CDR3 reads TGTGCCAGCATCGGACTAGCGGGAATCGCCTACGAGCAGTACGTC. This sequence encodes CASIGLAGIAYEQYV.

The count of this clone is one. The gene calls are TRBV19 and TRBJ2-1; D is ambiguous. Germline V CDR1 and CDR2: LNHDA, SQIVND (reference sequence). V lost 3 bases and J lost 5, with 17 bases in between. CDR3 length equals 16 residues. CDR3 residues: CASSMADAPINNEQFF. CDR3 in DNA: TGTGCCAGTAGTATGGCGGATGCGCCTATTAACAATGAGCAGTTCTTC.

In its sample, this clone was seen a few times. CDR3 coding DNA: TGTGCCAGTAGTCGGGCGGGGTACCAAGAGACCCAGTACTTC. It is translated as CASSRAGYQETQYF. The chain couples TRBV19 to TRBJ2-5, with a possible D match to TRBD2 (6 bases). The CDR3 loop spans 14 amino acids. Trimming left V 5 bases short and J 0 bases short, with 10 bases between. Germline V gives CDR1 LNHDA, CDR2 SQIVND (reference sequence).

This clone was seen once. V is TRBV6-2 or TRBV6-3 and J is TRBJ2-1, with 8 nucleotides matching TRBD1. The CDR3 totals 14 residues. Germline V gene lookup returns CDR1 MNHEY and CDR2 SVGEGT. After removal of 5 bases from V and 9 bases from J, the junction contained 9 bases not matched to a gene. CDR3 sequence (DNA): TGTGCCAGCAGTCATTGGACAGGGTTGGTTGAGCAGTTCTTC. Protein product: CASSHWTGLVEQFF.

This clone was observed a few times. The chain couples TRBV6-5 to TRBJ1-2; D perhaps matches TRBD1 (5 bases). Trimming took 6 bases from V and 2 from J, leaving 13 bases between them. Germline loops: CDR1 MNHEY, CDR2 SVGAGI. There are 14 residues in the CDR3. DNA of the CDR3: TGTGCCAGCAGCCCACTGGAGGGGAACTATGGCTACACCTTC. It translates to CASSPLEGNYGYTF.

With regard to this clone: At one end the junction does not follow the germline gene, possibly because of a read error. The J gene is TRBJ2-5, the V gene TRBV7-7; 8 bases match TRBD1. The CDR3 runs to 13 residues. Germline CDR1 reads SSHAT; CDR2 reads FNYEAQ (reference sequence). CDR3 DNA sequence: TGTGCTAGCAGCTGGGACAGGCAAGAGACCCAGTACTTC. Protein product: CASSWDRQETQYF.

This clone was seen only once. This rearrangement joins TRBV7-2 to TRBJ1-1; 10 positions agree with TRBD1. V trimming: 5 bases; J trimming: 4 bases; junction bases outside the gene matches: 4. Germline V gene lookup returns CDR1 SGHTA and CDR2 FQGNSA. CDR3 length: 14 amino acids. CDR3 region: CASSRDRGFTEAFF. Here the CDR3 DNA reads TGTGCCAGCAGCCGGGACAGGGGCTTCACTGAAGCTTTCTTT.

This sequence joins TRBV7-3 and TRBJ2-1; the D gene is possibly TRBD2 (6 bases). Germline values: CDR1 SGHTA, CDR2 FQGTGA. The CDR3 is made up of 15 amino acids. The V end lost 4 bases, the J end lost 4 bases, and 14 bases lay between the germline ends. The CDR3 protein is CASSSKLAEYNEQFF. The CDR3 DNA reads TGTGCCAGCAGCTCTAAATTAGCGGAGTACAATGAGCAGTTCTTC.

J is TRBJ1-1 and V is TRBV19; D is possibly TRBD1 (5 bases). This CDR3 has 16 amino acids. CDR1 and CDR2 from the germline V gene are LNHDA and SQIVND (reference sequence). The V and J ends lost 1 base and 6 bases respectively, with 18 bases between them. The CDR3 is CASSIVGWGRGAEAFF. The CDR3 nucleotides read TGTGCCAGTAGTATAGTGGGCTGGGGAAGGGGCGCTGAAGCTTTCTTT. Combining the CDR3 with reference TRBV19 and TRBJ1-1 gives the whole variable domain DGGITQSPKYLFRKEGQNVTLSCEQNLNHDAMYWYRQDPGQGLRLIYYSQIVNDFQKGDIAEGYSVSREKKESFPLTVTSAQKNPTAFYLCASSIVGWGRGAEAFFGQGTRLTVV.

The V call is TRBV6-6, the J call TRBJ2-5, with TRBD2 identical over 8 bases. This CDR3 comprises 13 residues. J was trimmed by 3 bases and V by 7 bases; bases with no gene match: 4. The germline gives CDR1 MNHNY, CDR2 SVGAGI (reference sequence). This CDR3 reads CASTSSGEETQYF. In DNA form, the CDR3 reads TGTGCCAGCACAAGTAGCGGGGAAGAGACCCAGTACTTC.

This clone was seen a single time. The chain links TRBV12-3 or TRBV12-4 to TRBJ1-2, with TRBD1 matching 7 bases. The CDR3 consists of 11 residues. With V trimmed by 6 bases and J by 5 bases, 0 bases remained unmatched. The CDR3 is CASRTGYGYTF. Here the CDR3 DNA reads TGTGCCAGCAGGACAGGGTATGGCTACACCTTC.

CDR3 coding DNA: TGTGCCAGCAGTGAATACGACAGCCTAAGTTCACCCCTCCACTTT. Translated, it gives CASSEYDSLSSPLHF. The chain uses TRBV6-4 and TRBJ1-6, with D tentatively TRBD1 (5 bases). CDR1 MRHNA and CDR2 SNTAGT come from the germline V gene. V was shortened by 3 bases and J by 9 bases, with 15 bases between the two germline ends. This CDR3 region has 15 residues.

This rearrangement joins TRBV19 to TRBJ2-7; 10 bases fit TRBD1. Germline lookup yields CDR1 LNHDA and CDR2 SQIVND (reference sequence). This CDR3 has 15 amino acids. Losses at the gene ends were 5 bases for V and 3 bases for J; bases not matched to a gene: 7. In DNA, the CDR3 is TGTGCCAGTAGTGGGACAGGGGTTCGTTTCTACGAGCAGTACGTC. It codes for CASSGTGVRFYEQYV.

The chain has TRBV6-2 or TRBV6-3 and TRBJ2-7; 7 nucleotides align to TRBD1. Unmatched junction bases numbered 4, after V lost 2 bases and J lost 3 bases. The CDR3 length is 14 residues. Germline V gives CDR1 MNHEY, CDR2 SVGEGT. CDR3 nucleotides: TGTGCCAGCAGTTACGTAAACAGGGGCTACGAGCAGTACGTC. The encoded protein is CASSYVNRGYEQYV.